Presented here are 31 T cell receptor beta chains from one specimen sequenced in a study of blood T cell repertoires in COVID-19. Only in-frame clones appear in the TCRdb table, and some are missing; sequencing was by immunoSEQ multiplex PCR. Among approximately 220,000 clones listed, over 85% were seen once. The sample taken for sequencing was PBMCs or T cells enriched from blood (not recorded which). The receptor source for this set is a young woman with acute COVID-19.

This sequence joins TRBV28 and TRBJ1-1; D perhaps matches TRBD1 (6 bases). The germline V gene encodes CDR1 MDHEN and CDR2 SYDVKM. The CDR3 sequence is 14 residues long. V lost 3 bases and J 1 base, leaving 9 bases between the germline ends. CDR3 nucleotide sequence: TGTGCCAGCAGTTTGGGGACATCGAACACTGAAGCTTTCTTT. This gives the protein CASSLGTSNTEAFF. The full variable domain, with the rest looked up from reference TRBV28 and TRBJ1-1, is DVKVTQSSRYLVKRTGEKVFLECVQDMDHENMFWYRQDPGLGLRLIYFSYDVKMKEKGDIPEGYSVSREKKERFSLILESASTNQTSMYLCASSLGTSNTEAFFGQGTRLTVV.

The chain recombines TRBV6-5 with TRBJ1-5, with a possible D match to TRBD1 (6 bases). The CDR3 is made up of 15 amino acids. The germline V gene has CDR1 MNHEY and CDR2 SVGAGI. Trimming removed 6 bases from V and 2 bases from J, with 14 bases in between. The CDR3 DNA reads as TGTGCCAGCAGCCTAGGGGGGGACGGCAATCAGCCCCAGCATTTT. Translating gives CASSLGGDGNQPQHF.

The CDR3 nucleotides are TGCGCCAGCAGCTTGGAGGGACAGGCCGCCTACGAGCAGTACTTC. Translation gives CASSLEGQAAYEQYF. This rearrangement joins TRBV5-1 to TRBJ2-7; TRBD1 matches 8 bases. V lost 0 bases to trimming and J lost 2 bases; unmatched junction nucleotides: 4. The germline V gene has CDR1 SGHRS and CDR2 YFSETQ. The CDR3 consists of 15 residues.

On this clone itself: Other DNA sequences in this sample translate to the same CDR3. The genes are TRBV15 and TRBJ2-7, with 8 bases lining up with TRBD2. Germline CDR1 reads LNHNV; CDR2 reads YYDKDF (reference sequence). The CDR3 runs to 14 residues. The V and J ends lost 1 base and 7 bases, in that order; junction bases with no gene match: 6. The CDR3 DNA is TGTGCCACCAGCAGAGGCGGGGGGTTGGGTGAGCAGTACTTC. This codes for CATSRGGGLGEQYF.

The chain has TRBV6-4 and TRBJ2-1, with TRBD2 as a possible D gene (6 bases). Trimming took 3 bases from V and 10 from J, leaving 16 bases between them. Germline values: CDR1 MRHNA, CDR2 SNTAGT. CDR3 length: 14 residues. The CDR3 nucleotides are TGTGCCAGCAGTGAGGTAGGGGAGGTAGGCGAGCAGTTCTTC. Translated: CASSEVGEVGEQFF.

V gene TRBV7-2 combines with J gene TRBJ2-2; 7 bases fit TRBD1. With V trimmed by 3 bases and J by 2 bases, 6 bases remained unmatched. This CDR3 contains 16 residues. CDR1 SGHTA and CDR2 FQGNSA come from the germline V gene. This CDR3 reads CASSFRQGRNTGELFF. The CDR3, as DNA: TGTGCCAGCAGCTTCAGACAGGGAAGAAACACCGGGGAGCTGTTTTTT.

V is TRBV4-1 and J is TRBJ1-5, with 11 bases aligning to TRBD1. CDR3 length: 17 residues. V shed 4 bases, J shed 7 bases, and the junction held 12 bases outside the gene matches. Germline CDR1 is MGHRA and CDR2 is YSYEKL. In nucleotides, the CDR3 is TGCGCCAGCAGCCCGGGACAGGGGGGTCCCTTCTTCCAGCCCCAGCATTTT. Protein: CASSPGQGGPFFQPQHF.

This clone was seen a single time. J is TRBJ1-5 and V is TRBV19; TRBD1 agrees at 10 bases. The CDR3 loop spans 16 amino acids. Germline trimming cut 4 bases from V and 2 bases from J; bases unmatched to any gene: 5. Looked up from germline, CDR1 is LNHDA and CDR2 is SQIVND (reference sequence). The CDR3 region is CASSTGQGYGNQPQHF. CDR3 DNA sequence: TGTGCCAGTAGTACGGGACAGGGGTATGGCAATCAGCCCCAGCATTTT. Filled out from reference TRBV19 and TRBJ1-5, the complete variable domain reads DGGITQSPKYLFRKEGQNVTLSCEQNLNHDAMYWYRQDPGQGLRLIYYSQIVNDFQKGDIAEGYSVSREKKESFPLTVTSAQKNPTAFYLCASSTGQGYGNQPQHFGDGTRLSIL.

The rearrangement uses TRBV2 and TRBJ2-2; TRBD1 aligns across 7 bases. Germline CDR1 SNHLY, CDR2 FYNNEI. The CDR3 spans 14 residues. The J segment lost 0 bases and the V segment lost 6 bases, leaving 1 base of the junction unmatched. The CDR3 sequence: CASSGTANTGELFF. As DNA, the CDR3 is TGTGCCAGCAGCGGGACAGCGAACACCGGGGAGCTGTTTTTT. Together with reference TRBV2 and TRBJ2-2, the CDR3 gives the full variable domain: EPEVTQTPSHQVTQMGQEVILRCVPISNHLYFYWYRQILGQKVEFLVSFYNNEISEKSEIFDDQFSVERPDGSNFTLKIRSTKLEDSAMYFCASSGTANTGELFFGEGSRLTVL.

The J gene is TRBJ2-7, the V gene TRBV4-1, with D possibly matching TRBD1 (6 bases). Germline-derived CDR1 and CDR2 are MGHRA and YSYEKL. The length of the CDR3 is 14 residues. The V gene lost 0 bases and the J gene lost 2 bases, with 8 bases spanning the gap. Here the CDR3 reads CASSQEGTPYEQYF. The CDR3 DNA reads TGCGCCAGCAGCCAAGAGGGGACACCCTACGAGCAGTACTTC.

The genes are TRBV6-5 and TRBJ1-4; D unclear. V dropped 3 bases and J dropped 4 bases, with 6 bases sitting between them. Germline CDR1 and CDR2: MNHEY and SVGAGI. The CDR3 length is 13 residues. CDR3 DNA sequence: TGTGCCAGCAGTTATAACAATAATGAAAAACTGTTTTTT. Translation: CASSYNNNEKLFF.

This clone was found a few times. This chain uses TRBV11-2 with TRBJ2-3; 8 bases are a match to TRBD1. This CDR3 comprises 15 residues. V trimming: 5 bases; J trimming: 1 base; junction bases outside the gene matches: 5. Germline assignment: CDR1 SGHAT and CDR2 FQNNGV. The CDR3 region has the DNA TGTGCCAGCAGCGCTCCGGGACAGGGCACAGATACGCAGTATTTT. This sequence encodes CASSAPGQGTDTQYF.

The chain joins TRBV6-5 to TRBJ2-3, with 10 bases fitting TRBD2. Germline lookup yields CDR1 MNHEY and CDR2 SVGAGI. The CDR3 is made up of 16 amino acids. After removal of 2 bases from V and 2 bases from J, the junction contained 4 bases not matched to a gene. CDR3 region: CASSYPAGGNTDTQYF. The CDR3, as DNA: TGTGCCAGCAGTTACCCAGCGGGGGGGAACACAGATACGCAGTATTTT.

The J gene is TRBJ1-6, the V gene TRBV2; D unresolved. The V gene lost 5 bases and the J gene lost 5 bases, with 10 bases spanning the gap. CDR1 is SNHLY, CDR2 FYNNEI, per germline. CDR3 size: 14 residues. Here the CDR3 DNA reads TGTGCCAGCAGTAGCGGACGTAATAATTCACCCCTCCACTTT. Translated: CASSSGRNNSPLHF.

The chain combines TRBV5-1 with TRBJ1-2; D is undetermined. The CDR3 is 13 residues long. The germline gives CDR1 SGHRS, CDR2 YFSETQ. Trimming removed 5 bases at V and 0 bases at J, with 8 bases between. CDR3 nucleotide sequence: TGCGCCAGCAGTCCGGGATCTAACTATGGCTACACCTTC. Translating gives CASSPGSNYGYTF.

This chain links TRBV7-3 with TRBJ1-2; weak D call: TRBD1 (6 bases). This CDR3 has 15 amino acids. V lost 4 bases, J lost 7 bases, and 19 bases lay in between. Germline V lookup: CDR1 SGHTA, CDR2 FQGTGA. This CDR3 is CASSSHGGRGPGYTF. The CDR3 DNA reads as TGTGCCAGCAGCTCCCATGGAGGGCGGGGGCCTGGCTACACCTTC. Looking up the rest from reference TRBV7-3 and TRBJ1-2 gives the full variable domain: GAGVSQTPSNKVTEKGKYVELRCDPISGHTALYWYRQSLGQGPEFLIYFQGTGAADDSGLPNDRFFAVRPEGSVSTLKIQRTERGDSAVYLCASSSHGGRGPGYTFGSGTRLTVV.

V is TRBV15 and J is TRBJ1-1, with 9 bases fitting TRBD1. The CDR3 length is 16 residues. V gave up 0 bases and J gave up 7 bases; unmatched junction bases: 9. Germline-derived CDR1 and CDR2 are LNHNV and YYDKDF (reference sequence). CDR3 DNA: TGTGCCACCAGCAGAGATCTTCCACAGGGGGCCGGTGAAGCTTTCTTT. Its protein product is CATSRDLPQGAGEAFF.

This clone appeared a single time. The CDR3 reads CASSSAGGNTIYF. The CDR3 nucleotides read TGCGCCAGCAGCTCCGCAGGGGGAAACACCATATATTTT. The rearrangement joins TRBV5-1 to TRBJ1-3; the D gene is possibly TRBD1 (5 bases). Trimming took 3 bases from V and 4 from J, leaving 8 bases between them. This CDR3 contains 13 residues. The germline V gene encodes CDR1 SGHRS and CDR2 YFSETQ.

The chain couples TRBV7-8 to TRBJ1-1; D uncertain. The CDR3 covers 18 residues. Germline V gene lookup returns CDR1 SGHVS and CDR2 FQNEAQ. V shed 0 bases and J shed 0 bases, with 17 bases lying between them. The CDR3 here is CASSLALSKNILNTEAFF. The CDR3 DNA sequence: TGTGCCAGCAGCTTAGCTCTAAGTAAGAATATCTTGAACACTGAAGCTTTCTTT.

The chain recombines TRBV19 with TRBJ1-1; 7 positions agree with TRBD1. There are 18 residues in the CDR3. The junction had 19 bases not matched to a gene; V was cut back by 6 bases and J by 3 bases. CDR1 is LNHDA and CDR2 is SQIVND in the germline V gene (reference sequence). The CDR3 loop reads CASSPRDRASRRDTEAFF. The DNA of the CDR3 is TGTGCCAGTAGCCCCCGAGACAGGGCCTCCCGACGGGACACTGAAGCTTTCTTT.

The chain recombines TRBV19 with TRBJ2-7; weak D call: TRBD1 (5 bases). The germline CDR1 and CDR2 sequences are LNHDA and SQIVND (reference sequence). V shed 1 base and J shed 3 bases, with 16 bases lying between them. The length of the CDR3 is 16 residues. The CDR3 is CASSIADTRRGYEQYF. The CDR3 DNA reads TGTGCCAGTAGTATAGCCGACACCAGAAGGGGCTACGAGCAGTACTTC.

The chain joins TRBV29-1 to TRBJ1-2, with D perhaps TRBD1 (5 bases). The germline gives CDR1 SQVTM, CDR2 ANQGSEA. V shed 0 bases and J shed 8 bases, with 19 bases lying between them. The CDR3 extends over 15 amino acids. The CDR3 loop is CSVEEGARDSSGYTF. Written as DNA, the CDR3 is TGCAGCGTTGAAGAAGGGGCCAGGGACTCTTCCGGCTACACCTTC.

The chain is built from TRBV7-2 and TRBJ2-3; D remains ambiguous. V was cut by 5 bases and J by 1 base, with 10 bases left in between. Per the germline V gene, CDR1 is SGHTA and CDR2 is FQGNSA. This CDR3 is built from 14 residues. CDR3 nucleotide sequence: TGTGCCAGCAGCCCAACAGCCCGCACAGATACGCAGTATTTT. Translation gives CASSPTARTDTQYF.

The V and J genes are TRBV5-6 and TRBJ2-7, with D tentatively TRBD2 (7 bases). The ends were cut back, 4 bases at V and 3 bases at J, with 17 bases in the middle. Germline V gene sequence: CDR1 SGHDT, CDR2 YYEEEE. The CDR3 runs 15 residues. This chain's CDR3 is CASSPPGGPLYEQYF. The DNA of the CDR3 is TGTGCCAGCAGCCCGCCGGGGGGCCCCCTCTACGAGCAGTACTTC. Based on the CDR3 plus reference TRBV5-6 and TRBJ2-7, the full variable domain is DAGVTQSPTHLIKTRGQQVTLRCSPKSGHDTVSWYQQALGQGPQFIFQYYEEEERQRGNFPDRFSGHQFPNYSSELNVNALLLGDSALYLCASSPPGGPLYEQYFGPGTRLTVT.

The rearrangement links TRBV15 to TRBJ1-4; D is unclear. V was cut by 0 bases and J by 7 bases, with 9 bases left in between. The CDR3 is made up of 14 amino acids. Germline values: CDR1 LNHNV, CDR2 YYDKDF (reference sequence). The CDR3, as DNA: TGTGCCACCAGCAGAGATCGAGGAACTGAAAAACTGTTTTTT. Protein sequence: CATSRDRGTEKLFF.

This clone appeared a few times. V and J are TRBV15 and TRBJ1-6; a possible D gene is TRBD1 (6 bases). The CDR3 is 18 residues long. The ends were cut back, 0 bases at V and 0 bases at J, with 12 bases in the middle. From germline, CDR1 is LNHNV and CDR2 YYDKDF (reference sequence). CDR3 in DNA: TGTGCCACCAGCAGAGATCCTGGGGGCAGCTCCTATAATTCACCCCTCCACTTT. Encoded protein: CATSRDPGGSSYNSPLHF.

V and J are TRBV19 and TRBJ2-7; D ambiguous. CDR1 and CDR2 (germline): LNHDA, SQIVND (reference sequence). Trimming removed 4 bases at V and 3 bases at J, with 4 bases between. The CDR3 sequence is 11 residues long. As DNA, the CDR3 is TGTGCCAGTAGTACCTACTACGAGCAGTACTTC. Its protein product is CASSTYYEQYF.

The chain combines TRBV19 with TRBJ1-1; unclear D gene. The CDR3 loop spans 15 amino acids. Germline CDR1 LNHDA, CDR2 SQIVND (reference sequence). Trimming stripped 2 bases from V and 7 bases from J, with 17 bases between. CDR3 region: CASSIQGLAEDEAFF. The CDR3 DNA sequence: TGTGCCAGTAGTATACAAGGACTGGCAGAAGATGAAGCTTTCTTT.

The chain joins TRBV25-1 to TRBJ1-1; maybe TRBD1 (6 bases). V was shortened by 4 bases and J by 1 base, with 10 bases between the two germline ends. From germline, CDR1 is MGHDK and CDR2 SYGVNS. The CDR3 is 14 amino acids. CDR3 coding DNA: TGTGCCAGCAGTGTACAGGGTGCGAACACTGAAGCTTTCTTT. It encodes CASSVQGANTEAFF. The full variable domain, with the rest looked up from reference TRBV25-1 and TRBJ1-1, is EADIYQTPRYLVIGTGKKITLECSQTMGHDKMYWYQQDPGMELHLIHYSYGVNSTEKGDLSSESTVSRIRTEHFPLTLESARPSHTSQYLCASSVQGANTEAFFGQGTRLTVV.

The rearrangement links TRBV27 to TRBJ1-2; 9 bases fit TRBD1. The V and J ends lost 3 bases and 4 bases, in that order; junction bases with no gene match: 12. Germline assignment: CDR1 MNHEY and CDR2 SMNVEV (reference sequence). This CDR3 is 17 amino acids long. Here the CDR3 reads CASSLVSQGARGYGYTF. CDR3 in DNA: TGTGCCAGCAGTTTGGTATCACAGGGGGCGCGGGGCTATGGCTACACCTTC.

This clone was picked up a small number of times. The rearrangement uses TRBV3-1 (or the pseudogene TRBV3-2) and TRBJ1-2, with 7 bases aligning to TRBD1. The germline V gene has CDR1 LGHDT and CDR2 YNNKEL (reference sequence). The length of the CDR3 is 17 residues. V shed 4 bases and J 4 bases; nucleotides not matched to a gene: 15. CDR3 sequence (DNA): TGTGCCAGCAGCCTATACAGGACAGGAGAAGAATTCTATGGCTACACCTTC. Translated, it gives CASSLYRTGEEFYGYTF.